This T cell receptor beta chain derives from a study of cytomegalovirus exposure and HLA in healthy donors. About the research overall: From about 180 million T cells, an earlier analysis saw roughly 100 million unique TCR beta sequences. Genetic ancestry analysis placed around 76% of the 350 to 500 donors that were genotyped in the Caucasian-associated cluster.

On this clone itself: The antigen is not known.

Study-wide points: A later analysis showed that HLA-associated TCR beta chains had undergone more clonal expansion than equally common others.

The germline gives CDR1 WNHNN, CDR2 SYGVQD (reference sequence). V shed 8 bases and J shed 1 base, with 10 bases lying between them. The length of the CDR3 is 13 residues. The study ran its PCR with 60 Vbeta and 13 Jbeta primers. The assay was immunoSEQ multiplex PCR, and TCRdb's table has in-frame clones only and misses some. The top ten hold 0.8% to 0.95% of the sample, which has 100,000 to 150,000 clones, 60% to 80% seen once. The TCR originated in a woman aged 55-70 years in good health and CMV-seronegative. Material: PBMCs. The V call is TRBV10-1, the J call TRBJ2-3; perhaps TRBD1 as D (6 bases). The CDR3 coding sequence is TGCGCCAGCTCACCAGGGGGCACAGATACGCAGTATTTT. Its protein product is CASSPGGTDTQYF.